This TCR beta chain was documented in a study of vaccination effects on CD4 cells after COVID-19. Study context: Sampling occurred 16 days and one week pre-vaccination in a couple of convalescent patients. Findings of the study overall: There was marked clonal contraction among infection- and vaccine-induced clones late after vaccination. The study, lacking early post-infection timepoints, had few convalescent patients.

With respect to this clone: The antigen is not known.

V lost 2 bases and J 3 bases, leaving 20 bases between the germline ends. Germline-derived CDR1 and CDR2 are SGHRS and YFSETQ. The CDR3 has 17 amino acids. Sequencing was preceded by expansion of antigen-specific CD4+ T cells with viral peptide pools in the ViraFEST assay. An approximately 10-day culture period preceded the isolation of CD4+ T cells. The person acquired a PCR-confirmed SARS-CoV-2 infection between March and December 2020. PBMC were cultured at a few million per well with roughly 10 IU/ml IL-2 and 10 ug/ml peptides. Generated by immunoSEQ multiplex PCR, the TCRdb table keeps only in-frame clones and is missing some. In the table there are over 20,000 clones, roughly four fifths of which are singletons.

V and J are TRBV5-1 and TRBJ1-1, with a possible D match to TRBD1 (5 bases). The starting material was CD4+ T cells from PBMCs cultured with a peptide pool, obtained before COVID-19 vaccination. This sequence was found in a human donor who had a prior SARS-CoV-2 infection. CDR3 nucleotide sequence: TGCGCCAGCAGCTTCCAACCCCCGGGGCAGTACCACACTGAAGCTTTCTTT. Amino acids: CASSFQPPGQYHTEAFF.